Each of the 3 T cell receptor beta chains below was sequenced from the same sample in a study of vaccination effects on CD4 cells after COVID-19. Viral peptide pools were used in the ViraFEST assay to expand antigen-specific CD4+ T cells, and sequencing came afterward. Subsequent to a culture period of less than twelve days, CD4+ T cells were isolated. Participants each got two BNT162b2 or mRNA-1273 vaccine doses. These receptors have no known antigen. Sequencing used immunoSEQ multiplex PCR; TCRdb keeps in-frame clones, though not all of them. This sample carries about 33,000 clones, around 82% of them seen once, and the ten largest clones take roughly 1.6%. The sample was CD4+ T cells from PBMCs cultured with HCoV-NL63 spike peptides, taken after COVID-19 vaccination. The origin of the receptors is a human donor who received a COVID-19 vaccine. Some clones in this sample may be carry-over from other donors' samples.

The chain employs TRBV12-3 or TRBV12-4 and TRBJ2-6; the D is unclear. The CDR3 extends over 13 amino acids. V lost 6 bases to trimming and J lost 1 base, with 4 bases between them. The CDR3 nucleotides are TGTGCCAGCAGCCCATCTGGGGCCAACGTCCTGACTTTC. Its translation: CASSPSGANVLTF.

V usage is TRBV6-5 and J usage is TRBJ2-2; possibly TRBD2 for D (7 bases). Trimming shortened V by 2 bases and J by 7 bases, and 14 bases separated the two germline ends. The CDR3 is made up of 15 amino acids. Germline V gene data show CDR1 as MNHEY and CDR2 as SVGAGI. The CDR3 sequence is CASSYQGTIFGELFF. In nucleotides, the CDR3 is TGTGCCAGCAGTTACCAGGGGACTATCTTCGGGGAGCTGTTTTTT.

V and J are TRBV12-3 or TRBV12-4 and TRBJ2-7; D remains unclear. CDR3 length equals 13 residues. Trimming left V 1 base short and J 1 base short, with 5 bases between. The CDR3 spells CASSLGLSYEQYV. CDR3 DNA sequence: TGTGCCAGCAGTTTAGGTCTATCCTACGAGCAGTACGTC.